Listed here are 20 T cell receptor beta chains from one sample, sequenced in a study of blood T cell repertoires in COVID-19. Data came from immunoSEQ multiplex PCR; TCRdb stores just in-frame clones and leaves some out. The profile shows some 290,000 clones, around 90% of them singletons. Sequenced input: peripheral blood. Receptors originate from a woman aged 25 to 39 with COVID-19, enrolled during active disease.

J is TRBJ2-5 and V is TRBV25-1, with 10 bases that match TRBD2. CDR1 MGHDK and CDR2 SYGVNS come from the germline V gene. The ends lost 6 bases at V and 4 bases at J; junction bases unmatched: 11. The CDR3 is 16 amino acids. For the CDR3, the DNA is TGTGCCAGCAGCAGCGGGAGGGCCTTAGGGGCAGAGACCCAGTACTTC. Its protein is CASSSGRALGAETQYF.

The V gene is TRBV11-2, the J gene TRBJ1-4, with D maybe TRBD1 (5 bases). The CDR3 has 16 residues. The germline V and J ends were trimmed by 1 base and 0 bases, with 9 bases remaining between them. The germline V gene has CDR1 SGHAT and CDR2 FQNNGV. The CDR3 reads CASSLGTIATNEKLFF. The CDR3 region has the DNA TGTGCCAGCAGCTTAGGGACAATCGCAACTAATGAAAAACTGTTTTTT.

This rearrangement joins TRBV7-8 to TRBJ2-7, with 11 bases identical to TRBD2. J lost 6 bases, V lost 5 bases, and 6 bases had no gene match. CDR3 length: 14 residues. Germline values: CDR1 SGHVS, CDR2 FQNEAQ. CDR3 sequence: CASSLSGRAFEQYF. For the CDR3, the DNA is TGTGCCAGCAGCCTTAGCGGGAGGGCCTTCGAGCAGTACTTC.

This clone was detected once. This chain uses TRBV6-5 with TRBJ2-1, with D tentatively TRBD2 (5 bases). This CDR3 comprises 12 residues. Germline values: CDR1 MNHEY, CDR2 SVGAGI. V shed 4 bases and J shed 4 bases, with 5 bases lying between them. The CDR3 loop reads CASSWTYNEQFF. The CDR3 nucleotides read TGTGCCAGCAGTTGGACTTACAATGAGCAGTTCTTC.

The CDR3: CASSLLYEQYF. The CDR3 DNA reads TGTGCCAGCTCACTCCTATACGAGCAGTACTTC. V is TRBV18 and J is TRBJ2-7; D ambiguous. This CDR3 contains 11 residues. Germline-derived CDR1 and CDR2 are KGHSH and LQKENI. Trimming left V 4 bases short and J 4 bases short, with 5 bases between.

The CDR3 region has the DNA TGTGCCACCAGTGACACGGGACAGCAAGAGACCCAGTACTTC. Protein product: CATSDTGQQETQYF. The chain uses TRBV24-1 and TRBJ2-5; 7 nucleotides match TRBD1. Germline V gene sequence: CDR1 KGHDR, CDR2 SFDVKD. The CDR3 covers 14 residues. V shed 4 bases, J shed 2 bases, and the junction held 3 bases outside the gene matches.

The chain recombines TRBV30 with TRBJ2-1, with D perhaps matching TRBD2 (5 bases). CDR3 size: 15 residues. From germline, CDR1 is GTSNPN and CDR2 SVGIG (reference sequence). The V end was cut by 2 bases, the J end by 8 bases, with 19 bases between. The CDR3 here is CAWSPTRNPSDEQFF. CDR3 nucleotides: TGTGCCTGGAGTCCCACTAGGAACCCCTCGGATGAGCAGTTCTTC.

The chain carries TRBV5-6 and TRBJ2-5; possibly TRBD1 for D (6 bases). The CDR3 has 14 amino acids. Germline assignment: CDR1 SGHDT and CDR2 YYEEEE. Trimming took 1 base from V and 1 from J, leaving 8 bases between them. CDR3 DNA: TGTGCCAGCAGCTTGAGCAGGGGCCAAGAGACCCAGTACTTC. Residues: CASSLSRGQETQYF.

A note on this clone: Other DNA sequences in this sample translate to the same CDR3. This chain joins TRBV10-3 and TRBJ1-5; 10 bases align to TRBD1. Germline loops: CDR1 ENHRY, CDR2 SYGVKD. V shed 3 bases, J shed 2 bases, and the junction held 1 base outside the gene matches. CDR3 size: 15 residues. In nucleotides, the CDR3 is TGTGCCATCAGTGAAGGGACAGGGGGCAATCAGCCCCAGCATTTT. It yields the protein CAISEGTGGNQPQHF.

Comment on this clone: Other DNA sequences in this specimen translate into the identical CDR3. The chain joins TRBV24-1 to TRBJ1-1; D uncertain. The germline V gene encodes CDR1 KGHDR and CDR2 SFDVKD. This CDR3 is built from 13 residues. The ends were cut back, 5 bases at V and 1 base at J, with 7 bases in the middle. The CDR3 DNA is TGTGCCACCAGTGCGCCGGGGAACACTGAAGCTTTCTTT. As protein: CATSAPGNTEAFF.

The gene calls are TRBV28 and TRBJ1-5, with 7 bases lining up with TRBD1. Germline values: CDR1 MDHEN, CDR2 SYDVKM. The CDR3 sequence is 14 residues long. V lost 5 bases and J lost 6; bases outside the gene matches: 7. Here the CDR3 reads CASSPGQAIQPQHF. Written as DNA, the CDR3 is TGTGCCAGCAGTCCCGGACAGGCGATTCAGCCCCAGCATTTT. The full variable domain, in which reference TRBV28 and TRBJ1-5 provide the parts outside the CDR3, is DVKVTQSSRYLVKRTGEKVFLECVQDMDHENMFWYRQDPGLGLRLIYFSYDVKMKEKGDIPEGYSVSREKKERFSLILESASTNQTSMYLCASSPGQAIQPQHFGDGTRLSIL.

The CDR3 DNA follows: TGTGCCAGCAGTGAACAGGGGGGTTATAATTCACCCCTCCACTTT. It encodes CASSEQGGYNSPLHF. The V gene is TRBV25-1, the J gene TRBJ1-6; TRBD1 matches at 7 bases. J was trimmed by 4 bases and V by 2 bases; bases with no gene match: 2. Germline loops: CDR1 MGHDK, CDR2 SYGVNS. The CDR3 loop spans 15 amino acids.

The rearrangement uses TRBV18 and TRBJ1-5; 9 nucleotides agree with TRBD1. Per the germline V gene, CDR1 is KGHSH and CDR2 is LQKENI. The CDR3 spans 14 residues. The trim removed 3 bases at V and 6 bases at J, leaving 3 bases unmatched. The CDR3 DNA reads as TGTGCCAGCTCACCTACAGGGGGCACTCAGCCCCAGCATTTT. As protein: CASSPTGGTQPQHF.

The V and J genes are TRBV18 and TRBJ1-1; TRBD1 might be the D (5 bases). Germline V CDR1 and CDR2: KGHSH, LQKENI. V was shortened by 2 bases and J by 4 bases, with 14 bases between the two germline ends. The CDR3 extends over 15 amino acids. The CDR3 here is CASSPGAVGFTEAFF. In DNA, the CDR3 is TGTGCCAGCTCACCAGGGGCGGTAGGGTTCACTGAAGCTTTCTTT.

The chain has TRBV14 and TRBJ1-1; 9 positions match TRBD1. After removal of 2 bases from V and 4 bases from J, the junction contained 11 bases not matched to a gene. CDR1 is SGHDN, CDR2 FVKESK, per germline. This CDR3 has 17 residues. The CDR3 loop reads CASSQLGNRGQSTEAFF. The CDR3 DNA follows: TGTGCCAGCAGCCAACTTGGCAACAGGGGGCAGAGCACTGAAGCTTTCTTT.

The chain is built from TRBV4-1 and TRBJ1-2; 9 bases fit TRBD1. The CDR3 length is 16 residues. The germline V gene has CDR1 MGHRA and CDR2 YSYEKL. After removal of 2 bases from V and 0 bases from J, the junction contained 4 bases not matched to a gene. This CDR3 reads CASSQPRDRANYGYTF. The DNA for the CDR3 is TGCGCCAGCAGCCAACCGAGGGACAGGGCTAACTATGGCTACACCTTC.

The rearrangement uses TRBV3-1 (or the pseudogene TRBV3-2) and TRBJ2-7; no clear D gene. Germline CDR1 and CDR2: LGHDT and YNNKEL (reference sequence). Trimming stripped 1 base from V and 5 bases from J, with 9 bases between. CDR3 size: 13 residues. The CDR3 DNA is TGTGCCAGCAGCCAAGGGCTTGGGCACGAGCAGTACTTC. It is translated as CASSQGLGHEQYF.

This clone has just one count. CDR3 sequence reads: CASSRGQAGANVLTF. DNA for the CDR3: TGTGCCAGCAGTCGGGGACAAGCTGGGGCCAACGTCCTGACTTTC. The rearrangement uses TRBV6-5 and TRBJ2-6, with D perhaps TRBD1 (6 bases). The CDR3 extends over 15 amino acids. Trimming took 5 bases from V and 2 from J, leaving 10 bases between them. Germline V gene data show CDR1 as MNHEY and CDR2 as SVGAGI.

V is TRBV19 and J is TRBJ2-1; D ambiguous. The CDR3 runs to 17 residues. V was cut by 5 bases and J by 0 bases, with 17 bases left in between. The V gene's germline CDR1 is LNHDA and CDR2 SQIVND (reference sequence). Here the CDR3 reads CASSVRWASSSYNEQFF. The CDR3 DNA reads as TGTGCCAGTAGTGTCCGATGGGCCTCAAGCTCCTACAATGAGCAGTTCTTC. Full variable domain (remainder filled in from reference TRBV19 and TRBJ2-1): DGGITQSPKYLFRKEGQNVTLSCEQNLNHDAMYWYRQDPGQGLRLIYYSQIVNDFQKGDIAEGYSVSREKKESFPLTVTSAQKNPTAFYLCASSVRWASSSYNEQFFGPGTRLTVL.

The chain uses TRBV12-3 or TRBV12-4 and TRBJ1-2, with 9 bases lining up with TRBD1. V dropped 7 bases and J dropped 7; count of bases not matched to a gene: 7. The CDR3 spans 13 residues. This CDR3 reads CASNRDRDIGYTF. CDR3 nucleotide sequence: TGTGCCAGCAACCGGGACAGGGACATTGGCTACACCTTC.